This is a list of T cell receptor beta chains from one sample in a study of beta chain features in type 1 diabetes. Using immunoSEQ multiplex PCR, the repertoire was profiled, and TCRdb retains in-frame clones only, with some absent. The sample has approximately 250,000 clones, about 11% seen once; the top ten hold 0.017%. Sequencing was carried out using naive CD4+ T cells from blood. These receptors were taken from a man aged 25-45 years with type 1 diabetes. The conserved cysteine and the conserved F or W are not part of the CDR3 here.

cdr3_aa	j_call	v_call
ASSPHGTSGGWETQY	TRBJ2-5	TRBV2
ASSSSHRGSGETQY	TRBJ2-5	TRBV19
ASSGGASTGEKLF	TRBJ1-4	TRBV5-1
SVYRAAISTDTQY	TRBJ2-3	TRBV29-1
ASSYGGSPGPGYT	TRBJ1-2	TRBV6-5
ATSRDSAGQY	TRBJ2-7	TRBV15
ASGNTEAF	TRBJ1-1	TRBV6-5
ASSLASGQETQY	TRBJ2-5	TRBV7-9
ASNGQGETGELF	TRBJ2-2	TRBV9
ASSPRERGVETQY	TRBJ2-5	TRBV4-1
AWSVRGNQPQH	TRBJ1-5	TRBV30
SVVPGGVGNYGYT	TRBJ1-2	TRBV29-1
ASSYSGGGAQETQY	TRBJ2-5	TRBV6-6
ASTLRRTANRSPLH	TRBJ1-6	TRBV19
ASSYNNRSPQH	TRBJ1-5	TRBV6-5
ASSLARLPRGTQY	TRBJ2-5	TRBV7-8
ASSLSQGAWGTEAF	TRBJ1-1	TRBV5-1
ASSLSVGDEQY	TRBJ2-7	TRBV5-1
ASSQDLPGNQPQH	TRBJ1-5	TRBV4-2
ASSLGGTSGTGELF	TRBJ2-2	TRBV11-2
ASSQDRRANEKLF	TRBJ1-4	TRBV4-2
ASSSGISGSPLH	TRBJ1-6	TRBV11-2
ASSLGPGTASGANVLT	TRBJ2-6	TRBV5-6
ASRRPGGNGELF	TRBJ2-2	TRBV11-2
ASSLVRGDYEQY	TRBJ2-7	TRBV5-1
ASIRRSGGLDEQY	TRBJ2-7	TRBV27
ASSPSDSYGYT	TRBJ1-2	TRBV18
SVEGGDPGTEAF	TRBJ1-1	TRBV29-1
ASSLQGAYSPLH	TRBJ1-6	TRBV5-6
ASSIAPGAYEQY	TRBJ2-7	TRBV19
ASNGGGAEETQY	TRBJ2-5	TRBV28
ASSFGTGGNEQF	TRBJ2-1	TRBV11-3